This record concerns one TCR beta chain sequence. The antigen remains unidentified. The CDR3 has 12 residues. Trimming removed 0 bases at V and 11 bases at J, with 10 bases between. Germline loops: CDR1 SGHVS, CDR2 FNYEAQ. The data derive from a study of OX40 agonist ivuxolimab in advanced cancers. Study-wide context: Prior therapy, whether anti-PD-1, anti-PD-L1 or anti-CTLA-4, was allowed, and more than 35% had some. General study findings and limits: With doses of 0.1-3.0 mg/kg, partial responders showed among the lowest clonal expansion. Some nonresponders also had low normalized T-cell clonal expansion.

Blood sampling took place at baseline, cycle 4 day 1, and cycle 7 day 1. Sequencing was performed with immunoSEQ multiplex PCR; in TCRdb, only in-frame clones are kept and a portion is missing. The sample contains roughly 76,000 clones, 90% to 95% of which appear only once. The material was CD4+ or CD8+ T cells sorted from blood, obtained in a trial of the OX40 agonist ivuxolimab. The receptor was derived from an adult with an advanced solid tumor such as melanoma, head and neck, liver or kidney cancer. This chain links TRBV7-6 with TRBJ1-1, with no clear D. CDR3 in amino acids: CASSLAVGRAFF. Here the CDR3 DNA reads TGTGCCAGCAGCTTAGCAGTAGGGCGGGCTTTCTTT.